This T cell receptor beta chain stems from a study of blood T cell repertoires in COVID-19. About the research overall: Sources were T cells, B-cell-depleted T cells, or PBMCs; the material itself was cDNA or gDNA.

Those enrolled in Seattle joined during active infection and were followed longitudinally afterward. CDR1 SGHTS and CDR2 YDEGEE come from the germline V gene. The ends were cut back, 6 bases at V and 4 bases at J, with 16 bases in the middle. This CDR3 has 14 residues. The method was immunoSEQ multiplex PCR; TCRdb's version includes in-frame clones alone and lacks a portion of them. The sample contains 150,000 to 170,000 clones, roughly four fifths of which appear only once. This sequence was found in a woman aged 55-70 years with COVID-19, enrolled during active disease. The specimen sequenced was peripheral blood. This sequence joins TRBV5-8 and TRBJ1-1, with a possible D match to TRBD1 (6 bases). CDR3 in amino acids: CASNTQGYITEAFF. CDR3 bases: TGTGCCAGCAACACACAGGGATATATCACTGAAGCTTTCTTT.